A single sample gave rise to the 9 T cell receptor beta chains below, sequenced in a study of CXCR3-negative and CXCR3-positive naive CD8 T cells (dated by TCRdb to about 2019). Broad study findings and their caveats: Compared with CXCR3-negative naive cells, CXCR3-positive naive cells had TRB CDR3s with higher hydrophobicity (lower Kidera factor 4), lower energy, and higher strength and volume indices.

These receptors lack a known antigen. Sequenced using a NextSeq 550. The Human TCR Profiling Kit (MiLaboratory) was used to prepare UMI-labeled 5' RACE TRB cDNA libraries. TCRdb reprocessed the public reads and reports one entry per CDR3 protein sequence, without DNA. This sample's table contains 50,000 to 65,000 distinct CDR3 sequences. Under 0.9% of the sample is held by the ten biggest clonotypes. Source material: naive CXCR3+ CD8+ T cells from blood. The cell subset or site label for this specimen denotes: CD45RO-CCR7+CD27+CD95- naive CD8+ T cells expressing CXCR3 (TNR3+). These receptors came from a human donor in good health. Some clones in this sample may be carry-over from other donors' samples.

The rearrangement joins TRBV24-1 to TRBJ2-1. The CDR3 covers 11 residues. Germline CDR1 KGHDR, CDR2 SFDVKD. Here the CDR3 reads CATSDLLEQFF.

This rearrangement joins TRBV29-1 to TRBJ2-6. This CDR3 comprises 14 residues. Germline-derived CDR1 and CDR2 are SQVTM and ANQGSEA. The CDR3: CSVVGLSGANVLTF.

The chain employs TRBV15 and TRBJ2-7. Germline V gene data show CDR1 as LNHNV and CDR2 as YYDKDF (reference sequence). The CDR3 consists of 14 residues. The CDR3 loop reads CATSRDPVTYEQYF.

The chain carries TRBV10-1 and TRBJ1-1; lacking DNA, the TRBD1 call made by TCRdb goes unchecked. This CDR3 has 16 residues. Germline CDR1 reads WNHNN; CDR2 reads SYGVQD (reference sequence). CDR3 region: CASSATVWGAKTEAFF.

The rearrangement uses TRBV12-5 and TRBJ1-3. The CDR3 contains 14 residues. Germline lookup yields CDR1 LGHNT and CDR2 FRNRAP. CDR3 loop: CASGSLFSGNTIYF.

The J gene is TRBJ1-1, the V gene TRBV9. This CDR3 comprises 16 residues. The germline gives CDR1 SGDLS, CDR2 YYNGEE. CDR3 region: CASSVVARPMNTEAFF.

The chain links TRBV25-1 to TRBJ1-4; the TCRdb call, TRBD1, lacks DNA for checking. Looked up from germline, CDR1 is MGHDK and CDR2 is SYGVNS. The CDR3 loop spans 19 amino acids. The chain's CDR3 is CASSEYHPLLQGRNEKLFF.

The chain links TRBV7-8 to TRBJ2-5; absent DNA, TCRdb's TRBD2 call cannot be checked. This CDR3 spans 18 amino acids. Looked up from germline, CDR1 is SGHVS and CDR2 is FQNEAQ. CDR3 amino acids: CASSLAQWNGGSGETQYF.

CDR3 sequence: CSAKPPDREGQPQHF. V gene TRBV20-1 combines with J gene TRBJ1-5; TCRdb's D call of TRBD1 is untestable without DNA. This CDR3 is built from 15 residues. Germline lookup yields CDR1 DFQATT and CDR2 SNEGSKA (reference sequence).